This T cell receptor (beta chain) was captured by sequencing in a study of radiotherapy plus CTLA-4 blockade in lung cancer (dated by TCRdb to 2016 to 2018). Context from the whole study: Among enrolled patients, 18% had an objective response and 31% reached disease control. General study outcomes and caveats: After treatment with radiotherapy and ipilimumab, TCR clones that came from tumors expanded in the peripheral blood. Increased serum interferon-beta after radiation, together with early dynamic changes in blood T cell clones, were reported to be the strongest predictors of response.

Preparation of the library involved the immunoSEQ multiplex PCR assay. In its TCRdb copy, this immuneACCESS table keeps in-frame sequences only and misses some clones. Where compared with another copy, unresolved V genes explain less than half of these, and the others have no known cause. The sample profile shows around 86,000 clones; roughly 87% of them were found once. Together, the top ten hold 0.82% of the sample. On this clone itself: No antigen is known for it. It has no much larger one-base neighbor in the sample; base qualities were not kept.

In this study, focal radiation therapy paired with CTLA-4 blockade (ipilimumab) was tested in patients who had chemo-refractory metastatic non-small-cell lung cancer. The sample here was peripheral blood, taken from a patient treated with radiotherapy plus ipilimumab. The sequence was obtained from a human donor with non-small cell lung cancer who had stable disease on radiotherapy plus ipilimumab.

The nucleotides read TGTGCCAGCAGTTTACCTACAGGGAACAATCAGCCCCAGCATTTT. Its protein is CASSLPTGNNQPQHF. The sequence is built from TRBV28 and TRBJ1-5, with TRBD1 as a weak D call on 6 bases. CDR1 and CDR2 (MDHEN, SYDVKM) derive from the germline V gene. Measured from the cysteine to the phenylalanine, the CDR3 is 15 residues long. Just the 45-base CDR3 DNA is kept, in frame starting at base 1. V sheds 2 bases and J sheds 3 bases, leaving 11 bases between their ends.